The 17 T cell receptor beta chains reported below all come from one sample, sequenced in a study of T cell changes during pregnancy in multiple sclerosis. Here immunoSEQ multiplex PCR was the method, and the copy in TCRdb shows in-frame clones only, minus some. Of 40,000 to 50,000 clones listed, roughly 91% are singletons. The sample was CD4+ T cells from peripheral blood mononuclear cells, taken in the third trimester of pregnancy. These TCRs come from a female donor with multiple sclerosis, enrolled in a pregnancy study.

The V call is TRBV30, the J call TRBJ1-2; possibly TRBD1 for D (5 bases). CDR1 and CDR2 (germline): GTSNPN, SVGIG (reference sequence). Trimming cost V 0 bases and J 0 bases, with 11 bases left between them. The CDR3 is 15 amino acids. The DNA for the CDR3 is TGTGCCTGGAGTGTTAGGGGAAAGGCTAACTATGGCTACACCTTC. Its protein product is CAWSVRGKANYGYTF.

The chain joins TRBV6-5 to TRBJ2-3; maybe TRBD2 (6 bases). In germline, CDR1 is MNHEY, CDR2 SVGAGI. This CDR3 contains 13 residues. V was clipped by 7 bases and J by 3 bases, with 11 bases between them. The CDR3 bases are TGTGCCAGCAAAGCCAGCGGGACAGATACGCAGTATTTT. Protein sequence: CASKASGTDTQYF.

This chain connects TRBV18 to TRBJ2-1; 11 bases fit TRBD2. In germline, CDR1 is KGHSH, CDR2 LQKENI. The junction had 4 bases not matched to a gene; V was cut back by 3 bases and J by 6 bases. The CDR3 sequence is 15 residues long. CDR3 nucleotides: TGTGCCAGCTCACCGCTTAGCGGGAGGGGCAATGAGCAGTTCTTC. It is translated as CASSPLSGRGNEQFF.

V usage is TRBV7-9 and J usage is TRBJ1-1; TRBD1 matches 7 bases. V lost 5 bases, J lost 1 base, and 4 bases stayed unmatched. There are 14 residues in the CDR3. The germline CDR1 and CDR2 sequences are SEHNR and FQNEAQ (reference sequence). The CDR3 nucleotides read TGTGCCAGCAGCCCAGACAGGGAGAACACTGAAGCTTTCTTT. Translation gives CASSPDRENTEAFF.

This chain joins TRBV6-1 and TRBJ1-5; the D gene is possibly TRBD1 (5 bases). CDR1 is MNHNS and CDR2 is SASEGT in the germline V gene. V lost 2 bases and J 0 bases, leaving 8 bases between the germline ends. The length of the CDR3 is 15 residues. CDR3 DNA: TGTGCCAGCAGTGAACAGGGTATTAGCAATCAGCCCCAGCATTTT. Translated: CASSEQGISNQPQHF.

This clone has a single count. The V and J genes are TRBV9 and TRBJ2-7; TRBD2 is a possible D gene (6 bases). V was clipped by 0 bases and J by 3 bases, with 16 bases between them. Per the germline V gene, CDR1 is SGDLS and CDR2 is YYNGEE. CDR3 size: 16 residues. CDR3 loop: CASSVGGRDGHYEQYF. The CDR3 DNA reads TGTGCCAGCAGCGTAGGAGGGCGGGACGGCCACTACGAGCAGTACTTC.

The V call is TRBV7-2, the J call TRBJ2-2, with D possibly TRBD1 on 5 matching bases. Germline CDR1 SGHTA, CDR2 FQGNSA. V shed 5 bases and J shed 0 bases, with 13 bases lying between them. The CDR3 is made up of 16 amino acids. The CDR3 here is CASSPRQHANTGELFF. The CDR3 DNA reads TGTGCCAGCAGCCCCAGACAGCACGCGAACACCGGGGAGCTGTTTTTT.

The V and J genes are TRBV5-1 and TRBJ2-7, with TRBD2 identical over 12 bases. V lost 6 bases and J lost 5; bases outside the gene matches: 6. Per germline, CDR1 SGHRS and CDR2 YFSETQ. The CDR3 runs 14 residues. CDR3 region: CASTTSGGSHEQYF. In DNA, the CDR3 is TGCGCCAGCACCACTAGCGGGGGGTCCCACGAGCAGTACTTC.

The rearrangement links TRBV18 to TRBJ2-1, with 9 bases lining up with TRBD2. The V gene end was trimmed by 2 bases and the J gene end by 5 bases; junction bases not matched to a gene: 10. This CDR3 spans 17 amino acids. Germline CDR1 KGHSH, CDR2 LQKENI. CDR3: CASSPRLAALLDNEQFF. In nucleotides, the CDR3 is TGTGCCAGCTCACCAAGACTAGCGGCTCTCCTTGACAATGAGCAGTTCTTC. The full variable domain, in which reference TRBV18 and TRBJ2-1 provide the parts outside the CDR3, is NAGVMQNPRHLVRRRGQEARLRCSPMKGHSHVYWYRQLPEEGLKFMVYLQKENIIDESGMPKERFSAEFPKEGPSILRIQQVVRGDSAAYFCASSPRLAALLDNEQFFGPGTRLTVL.

The rearrangement uses TRBV7-3 and TRBJ2-5; 9 bases are a match to TRBD1. CDR3 size: 14 residues. The V segment lost 5 bases and the J segment 4 bases; nucleotides outside the gene matches: 5. The germline V gene has CDR1 SGHTA and CDR2 FQGTGA. The CDR3 DNA follows: TGTGCCAGCAGCACGCCGGACAGGGGAGAGACCCAGTACTTC. Translated: CASSTPDRGETQYF.

The chain couples TRBV15 to TRBJ1-4; D is perhaps TRBD1 (5 bases). The CDR3 runs 16 residues. CDR1 is LNHNV and CDR2 is YYDKDF in the germline V gene (reference sequence). V was cut by 1 base and J by 4 bases, with 13 bases left in between. The CDR3 region is CATSRGGTSDNEKLFF. CDR3 DNA sequence: TGTGCCACCAGCAGAGGGGGCACCAGTGATAATGAAAAACTGTTTTTT.

The CDR3: CASRRPGQEYNEQFF. The CDR3 nucleotides are TGTGCCAGCAGAAGACCGGGACAGGAATACAATGAGCAGTTCTTC. The chain links TRBV27 to TRBJ2-1; the match to TRBD1 covers 8 bases. After removal of 6 bases from V and 4 bases from J, the junction contained 8 bases not matched to a gene. Germline CDR1 MNHEY, CDR2 SMNVEV (reference sequence). The CDR3 loop spans 15 amino acids.

The chain links TRBV6-5 to TRBJ1-3; D remains unclear. The CDR3 runs 14 residues. Trimming pared 4 bases from V and 0 bases from J, leaving 7 bases between. CDR1 is MNHEY, CDR2 SVGAGI, per germline. The CDR3: CASSSTFSGNTIYF. The CDR3 coding sequence is TGTGCCAGCAGTTCGACATTCTCTGGAAACACCATATATTTT.

This clone was seen only a few times. The chain combines TRBV7-2 with TRBJ1-2; the D gene is possibly TRBD1 (6 bases). The germline V gene encodes CDR1 SGHTA and CDR2 FQGNSA. Trimming took 3 bases from V and 8 from J, leaving 13 bases between them. The CDR3 runs 13 residues. The DNA of the CDR3 is TGTGCCAGCAGCTTTAACAGGGAGCGGGGCTACACCTTC. Its protein product is CASSFNRERGYTF.

The J gene is TRBJ1-6, the V gene TRBV19, with 12 bases matching TRBD1. The CDR3 has 15 amino acids. The trim removed 6 bases at V and 9 bases at J, leaving 6 bases unmatched. In germline, CDR1 is LNHDA, CDR2 SQIVND (reference sequence). Written as DNA, the CDR3 is TGTGCCAGTAGCAGGGACAGGGGGCGCAGTTCACCCCTCCACTTT. This codes for CASSRDRGRSSPLHF.

This chain joins TRBV21-1 and TRBJ1-5. TRBV21-1 is a known pseudogene. The CDR3 totals 16 residues. The CDR3 loop is CASSKGGGISNQPQHF. CDR3 nucleotide sequence: TGTGCCAGCAGCAAAGGGGGGGGAATAAGCAATCAGCCCCAGCATTTT.

V usage is TRBV12-5 and J usage is TRBJ2-7; D perhaps matches TRBD1 (6 bases). The CDR3 runs 12 residues. V was trimmed by 6 bases and J by 7 bases, leaving 13 bases between them. Germline lookup yields CDR1 LGHNT and CDR2 FRNRAP. CDR3 coding DNA: TGTGCTAGTGGGGACAGTTTGGGTGAGCAGTACTTC. Residues: CASGDSLGEQYF.